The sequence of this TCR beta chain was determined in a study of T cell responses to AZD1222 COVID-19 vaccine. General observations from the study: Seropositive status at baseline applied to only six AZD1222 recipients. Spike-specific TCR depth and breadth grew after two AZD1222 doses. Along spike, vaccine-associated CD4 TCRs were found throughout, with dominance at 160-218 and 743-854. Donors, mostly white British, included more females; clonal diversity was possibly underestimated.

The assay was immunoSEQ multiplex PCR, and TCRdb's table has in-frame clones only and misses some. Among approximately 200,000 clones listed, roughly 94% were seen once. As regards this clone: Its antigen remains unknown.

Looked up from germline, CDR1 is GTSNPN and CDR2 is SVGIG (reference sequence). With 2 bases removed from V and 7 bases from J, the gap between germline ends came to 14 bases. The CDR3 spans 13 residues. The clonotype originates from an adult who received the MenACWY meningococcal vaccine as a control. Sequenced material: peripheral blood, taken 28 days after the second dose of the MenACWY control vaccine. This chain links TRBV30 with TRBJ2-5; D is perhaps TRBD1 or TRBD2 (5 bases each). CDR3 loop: CAWSTRERGTQYF. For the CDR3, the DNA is TGTGCCTGGAGTACCCGGGAAAGGGGGACCCAGTACTTC.